This TCR beta chain was documented in a study of T cell changes during pregnancy in multiple sclerosis. Repertoires were generated with immunoSEQ multiplex PCR, while TCRdb's copy carries only in-frame clones and drops some. There are some 70,000 clones in the sample; approximately 90% occur only once, and about 3.5% lies in the top ten. The germline CDR1 and CDR2 sequences are SGHVS and FQNEAQ. V lost 3 bases and J lost 0; bases outside the gene matches: 4. CDR3 length equals 15 residues. The genes are TRBV7-8 and TRBJ1-1, with TRBD1 matching over 7 bases. The clonotype comes from a female donor with multiple sclerosis, enrolled in a pregnancy study. This specimen was peripheral blood, taken before pregnancy. The CDR3 nucleotides read TGTGCCAGCAGCTTCCGAGGGGGCTTGAACACTGAAGCTTTCTTT. This sequence encodes CASSFRGGLNTEAFF. Filled out from reference TRBV7-8 and TRBJ1-1, the complete variable domain reads GAGVSQSPRYKVAKRGQDVALRCDPISGHVSLFWYQQALGQGPEFLTYFQNEAQLDKSGLPSDRFFAERPEGSVSTLKIQRTQQEDSAVYLCASSFRGGLNTEAFFGQGTRLTVV.